This record covers a single TCR beta chain. Its antigen specificity is not known. Base qualities are not recorded, but no much larger clone differs from it by a single base. The data originate from a study of glioma-infiltrating T cells after dendritic cell vaccination listed by TCRdb under 2016. The study in broad terms: The cohort included some 15 glioblastoma patients drawn from Phase I and II dendritic cell vaccination trials, of whom 9 were newly diagnosed and 6 had recurrent disease. TCR sequencing metrics, including TIL content and tumor-blood repertoire overlap, were correlated with survival after dendritic cell vaccination. Autologous tumor lysate-pulsed dendritic cell vaccination was administered to the patients between about 2003 and 2013. The vaccine consisted of monocyte-derived dendritic cells cultured about seven days with IL-4 and GM-CSF, then pulsed overnight with autologous tumor lysate. Patients received three intradermal dendritic cell vaccine injections at biweekly intervals in the arm below the axilla. Tumor-infiltrating lymphocyte content was quantified and tumor and blood repertoires were compared in dendritic cell-vaccinated glioblastoma patients by deep sequencing of TCR beta CDR3 regions. Overall results and qualifications from the work: The cohort was small and heterogeneous, and full blood and tumor sets were available for few patients, with initial-recurrent tumor pairs available for even fewer patients. No direct relationship between TCR clonality and survival was found, suggesting a diverse polyclonal response may matter. After dendritic cell vaccination, a higher estimated pretreatment TIL content predicted longer time to progression and longer overall survival. The response model built on TCR overlap across three groups was characterized as speculative, with prospective validation still needed.

Using the immunoSEQ assay, TCRB CDR3 regions were amplified from 2 micrograms of genomic DNA, or from all available DNA when less than that was on hand. Multiplex PCR used 60 forward primers for TCR V beta segments and 13 reverse primers for J beta segments. Synthetic control templates were spiked into each sample at limiting dilution to estimate reads per starting template. The Illumina HiSeq System generated 87 bp sequencing reads. Under the source paper's analysis protocol: PCR and sequencing errors were removed by merging closely related sequences with a nearest neighbor algorithm. TCR overlap was measured as the percentage of unique tumor TCR beta sequences that were also present in the peripheral blood of the same patient. The immuneACCESS repertoire file appears here via TCRdb, limited to in-frame rearrangements. These files lack a portion of the clones; in checked studies, under half of the deficit traces to unresolved V genes, and the cause of the others is not known. That table gives V, J and clone size, and the DNA gave D and trimming. This sample comprises 70,000 to 90,000 clones, about four fifths of them detected only once. The top ten clonotypes cover approximately 6.6% of the sample.

The sample's time point label is to be understood as: after dendritic cell vaccination, including at tumor progression/relapse. To be selected, patients needed enough residual fresh-frozen tumor tissue and more than two years of available survival data. None of the glioblastoma patients carried an isocitrate dehydrogenase mutation, although molecular status otherwise varied. PBMC were collected before vaccination, two weeks after the third vaccination, and at tumor progression if tumor progression occurred. Genomic DNA was extracted with the Qiagen DNeasy Blood extraction Kit. The sequencing here drew on blood, taken after dendritic cell vaccination. The receptor was derived from a human donor with glioblastoma.

The CDR3 loop reads CASRLLQGAGEQFF. The nucleotides read TGTGCCAGCAGGTTATTACAGGGGGCCGGTGAGCAGTTCTTC. The chain is encoded by TRBV7-9 joined to TRBJ2-1; TRBD1 fits 9 bases in the junction. Trimming leaves V shorter by 6 bases and J shorter by 9 bases, with the junction holding 9 bases beyond the gene matches. From a lookup of the germline V gene (reference sequence), CDR1 and CDR2 are SEHNR and FQNEAQ. From the cysteine up to the phenylalanine, the CDR3 has a length of 14 residues. Just the 42-base CDR3 DNA is kept, in frame starting at base 1.